A selection of T cell receptor beta chains follows, all from one sample in a study of OX40 agonist ivuxolimab in advanced cancers. The method was immunoSEQ multiplex PCR; TCRdb's version includes in-frame clones alone and lacks a portion of them. The sample shows roughly 67,000 clones, about 82% of them seen only once. Sample: CD4+ or CD8+ T cells sorted from blood, taken in a trial of the OX40 agonist ivuxolimab. The receptors shown here come from an adult with an advanced solid tumor such as melanoma, head and neck, liver or kidney cancer. Both conserved end residues are part of each CDR3. D genes are given only for firm matches. Clone size appears in some rows only: once, few, many, or a class for an expanded clone.

D	V	length	size	J	DNA	CDR3
TRBD1	TRBV7-9	15	-	TRBJ2-1	TGTGCCAGCAGCGCCCCGGGACAGCGCTACAATGAGCAGTTCTTC	CASSAPGQRYNEQFF
-	TRBV7-5	10	-	TRBJ1-2	TGTGCCAGAAGGAAGAATGGCTACACCTTC	CARRKNGYTF
-	TRBV29-1	12	-	TRBJ2-1	TGCAGCGTTGATAGCTCCTACAATGAGCAGTTCTTC	CSVDSSYNEQFF
TRBD1	TRBV7-2	14	-	TRBJ1-5	TGTGCCAGCAGCCGACAGGGCGGCAATCAGCCCCAGCATTTT	CASSRQGGNQPQHF
-	TRBV28	15	-	TRBJ2-3	TGTGCCAGTAAACAGGGCGGCGGGACGACAGATACGCAGTATTTT	CASKQGGGTTDTQYF
TRBD2	TRBV7-9	16	-	TRBJ2-3	TGTGCCAGCAGCCCCAAGCGGGAGGGCCGGACAGATACGCAGTATTTT	CASSPKREGRTDTQYF
-	TRBV5-4	18	-	TRBJ2-2	TGTGCCAGCAGCCTCCCGTTGGGGGGGGGCGGCGACACCGGGGAGCTGTTTTTT	CASSLPLGGGGDTGELFF
TRBD2	TRBV5-1	17	-	TRBJ2-3	TGCGCCAGCAGCCCACAAGCTGCGGGGGGGATGTCAGATACGCAGTATTTT	CASSPQAAGGMSDTQYF
TRBD2	TRBV4-1	18	-	TRBJ2-2	TGCGCCAGCAAAAATCGTCCAGCGGGGGGGCAGTACACCGGGGAGCTGTTTTTT	CASKNRPAGGQYTGELFF
-	TRBV28	14	many	TRBJ1-1	TGTGCCAGCAGTTTATCGAACGCGAACACTGAAGCTTTCTTT	CASSLSNANTEAFF
TRBD2	TRBV27	16	-	TRBJ2-7	TGTGCCAGCAGTTTGTCCGGGACTAGCGGGAGTCAGGAGCAGTACTTC	CASSLSGTSGSQEQYF
-	TRBV5-8	14	-	TRBJ2-1	TGTGCCAGCAGCTCCTGGGTGGTGTACAATGAGCAGTTCTTC	CASSSWVVYNEQFF
-	TRBV5-1	14	-	TRBJ1-1	TGCGCCAGCAGCCAAGGGACGCATAACACTGAAGCTTTCTTT	CASSQGTHNTEAFF
TRBD1	TRBV11-3	15	-	TRBJ2-2	TGTGCCAGCAGCCTCGGGACAGGGGGGACCGGGGAGCTGTTTTTT	CASSLGTGGTGELFF
TRBD2	TRBV28	15	-	TRBJ2-1	TGTGCCAGCAGTCTCGGGACTAGTGCCCGGCCCGAGCAGTTCTTC	CASSLGTSARPEQFF
TRBD1	TRBV9	14	once	TRBJ2-7	TGTGCCAGCAGCCCAGAGGGGACAGGCCCCGAGCAGTACTTC	CASSPEGTGPEQYF
-	TRBV7-9	15	-	TRBJ2-3	TGTGCCAGCAGCTCTTCGACGGGAGTTACAGATACGCAGTATTTT	CASSSSTGVTDTQYF
TRBD2	TRBV11-3	17	-	TRBJ2-1	TGTGCCAGCAGCCCTAACTATGGGACTAGCGAATACAATGAGCAGTTCTTC	CASSPNYGTSEYNEQFF
TRBD1	TRBV5-1	14	once	TRBJ1-6	TGCGCCAGCAGCCTTGGGGACAGCAATTCACCCCTCCACTTT	CASSLGDSNSPLHF
TRBD1	TRBV5-5	18	-	TRBJ1-5	TGTGCCAGCAGCTTTTCACAAATGAGGACAGGGGGGAATCAGCCCCAGCATTTT	CASSFSQMRTGGNQPQHF
-	TRBV5-4	14	-	TRBJ1-2	TGTGCCAGCAGCTTGAGCAGGGCCTCCTATGGCTACACCTTC	CASSLSRASYGYTF
-	TRBV10-3	16	-	TRBJ2-1	TGTGCCATCAGTGATGTTGTCCTGAGCTCCTACAATGAGCAGTTCTTC	CAISDVVLSSYNEQFF
TRBD1	TRBV7-8	17	-	TRBJ2-1	TGTGCCAGCAGCTTATTTAAGGACAGGGGAGCCTACAATGAGCAGTTCTTC	CASSLFKDRGAYNEQFF
TRBD2	TRBV19	16	-	TRBJ2-2	TGTGCCAGTAGTATAGGCACCGGCCGCGGGGGCGGGGAGCTGTTTTTT	CASSIGTGRGGGELFF
TRBD2	TRBV10-2	16	-	TRBJ2-3	TGCGCCAGCAGTGAATCAACTAGCGGGAGCAGAGATACGCAGTATTTT	CASSESTSGSRDTQYF
-	TRBV6-1	13	-	TRBJ1-2	TGTGCCAGCAGAGAGGGACTAAACTATGGCTACACCTTC	CASREGLNYGYTF
-	TRBV5-6	14	-	TRBJ1-2	TGTGCCAGCCTGGTATGGGGAGGAAGCTATGGCTACACCTTC	CASLVWGGSYGYTF
-	TRBV18	16	-	TRBJ1-2	TGTGCCAGCTCACCATCGATTGACAGTACTAACTATGGCTACACCTTC	CASSPSIDSTNYGYTF
-	TRBV29-1	14	-	TRBJ2-7	TGCAGCGTTGAATATCAGGCGAGCTCCTACGAGCAGTACTTC	CSVEYQASSYEQYF
TRBD2	TRBV4-1	20	once	TRBJ2-1	TGCGCCAGCAGCCAAGACGCGACTAGCGGGAGGGTTGCCTATCACAATGAGCAGTTCTTC	CASSQDATSGRVAYHNEQFF
-	TRBV9	15	-	TRBJ2-6	TGTGCCAGCAGCGTAATGGGGACTGGGGCCAACGTCCTGACTTTC	CASSVMGTGANVLTF
-	TRBV7-2	13	few	TRBJ2-1	TGTGCCAGCAGCTATTCGAAGGACAATGAGCAGTTCTTC	CASSYSKDNEQFF
TRBD2	TRBV7-2	16	-	TRBJ2-3	TGTGCCAGCAGCTTAGCGGCAGCGGGAGTACAAGATACGCAGTATTTT	CASSLAAAGVQDTQYF
-	TRBV4-3	15	-	TRBJ1-4	TGCGCCAGCAGCCAAGAAACGGGGCGGGGAGAAAAACTGTTTTTT	CASSQETGRGEKLFF
-	TRBV28	15	few	TRBJ1-6	TGTGCCAGCAGTCATAGGAGAGACTATAATTCACCCCTCCACTTT	CASSHRRDYNSPLHF
-	TRBV5-1	15	-	TRBJ1-3	TGCGCCAGCAGCTGGTTGGGAGCTTCTGGAAACACCATATATTTT	CASSWLGASGNTIYF
-	TRBV7-8	16	-	TRBJ1-1	TGTGCCAGCAGCGACCCGCGACAGGTATCGAACACTGAAGCTTTCTTT	CASSDPRQVSNTEAFF
-	TRBV5-1	13	-	TRBJ2-5	TGCGCCAGCAGAAGGAACGGGTTGGAGACCCAGTACTTC	CASRRNGLETQYF
-	TRBV19	17	-	TRBJ1-1	TGTGCCAGTAGTATAGATCCTGCAGGGCCCTTAGTGCCTGAAGCTTTCTTT	CASSIDPAGPLVPEAFF
-	TRBV5-1	15	once	TRBJ2-7	TGCGCCAGCAGCCCTATGACTGCTTTGCCCTACGAGCAGTACTTC	CASSPMTALPYEQYF
TRBD2	TRBV11-3	13	-	TRBJ2-1	TGTGCCAACAGGAAGCGGGAGGGCAATGAGCAGTTCTTC	CANRKREGNEQFF
-	TRBV5-1	15	-	TRBJ1-2	TGCGCCAGCAGCTTCGTGATGGGGTTTAACTATGGCTACACCTTC	CASSFVMGFNYGYTF
-	TRBV5-1	14	few	TRBJ1-2	TGCGCCAGCAGCCCGGGACTGCTTAACTATGGCTACACCTTC	CASSPGLLNYGYTF
-	TRBV7-9	15	-	TRBJ2-1	TGTGCCAGCAGCTCTATCCCCGTAGATTACAATGAGCAGTTCTTC	CASSSIPVDYNEQFF
TRBD2	TRBV7-9	17	-	TRBJ2-7	TGTGCCAGCAGCATAGAGGGGGTGCGGGAGGGCCGCTACGAGCAGTACTTC	CASSIEGVREGRYEQYF
TRBD1	TRBV6-5	16	-	TRBJ1-1	TGTGCCAGCAGTTACACTTCCGGGACAGGGGGCGGTGAAGCTTTCTTT	CASSYTSGTGGGEAFF
-	TRBV4-2	15	-	TRBJ2-5	TGTGCCAGCAGCCAAGTCCTCTCATTCCAAGAGACCCAGTACTTC	CASSQVLSFQETQYF
TRBD1	TRBV6-5	15	-	TRBJ1-1	TGTGCCAGCAGTTACTCGGACAGGAGAGGGACTGAAGCTTTCTTT	CASSYSDRRGTEAFF
-	TRBV5-1	14	-	TRBJ2-1	TGCGCCAGCAGCTTCACAGGCTCGCACAATGAGCAGTTCTTC	CASSFTGSHNEQFF
-	TRBV20-1	10	-	TRBJ2-7	TGCAGTGCTAGAGGGGACGACCGGAACTTC	CSARGDDRNF
-	TRBV7-2	15	-	TRBJ1-3	TGTGCCAGCAGCTTGGAGGGGCGGCCTGGAAACACCATATATTTT	CASSLEGRPGNTIYF
TRBD1	TRBV9	13	-	TRBJ1-2	TGTGCCAGCAGCGTGACAGGGGGACGTGGCTACACCTTC	CASSVTGGRGYTF
-	TRBV9	15	-	TRBJ2-1	TGTGCCAGCAGCTCGTCCGGGGGCCTGCTGAGTGAGCAGTTCTTC	CASSSSGGLLSEQFF
-	TRBV19	19	-	TRBJ1-1	TGTGCCAGTAGTGCCAGATACGGGACAACGTTCCCTCTGAACACTGAAGCTTTCTTT	CASSARYGTTFPLNTEAFF
TRBD2	TRBV4-3	18	-	TRBJ2-3	TGCGCCAGCAGCCAAGAAGCGGGACTAGCGGGAGCATCTGATACGCAGTATTTT	CASSQEAGLAGASDTQYF
-	TRBV6-4	15	-	TRBJ1-6	TGTGCCAGCAGCCCGGGGGCTTCGGGGAATTCACCCCTCCACTTT	CASSPGASGNSPLHF
-	TRBV27	15	-	TRBJ2-7	TGTGCCAGCAGGAGGACGGGAGAACCCACCTACGAGCAGTACTTC	CASRRTGEPTYEQYF
-	TRBV5-1	16	-	TRBJ2-5	TGCGCCAGCAGCTTGTTGGAGACAACTCAGGGAGAGACCCAGTACTTC	CASSLLETTQGETQYF
TRBD2	TRBV19	17	-	TRBJ2-1	TGTGCCAGTAGCATCCCCGGGTCTAGCGGGGGGAACAATGAGCAGTTCTTC	CASSIPGSSGGNNEQFF